These 31 T cell receptor beta chains came from one sample sequenced in a study of vaccination and CD4 T cells after COVID-19 (dated by TCRdb to the early 2020s). Their target antigens are unknown. Libraries were constructed by PCR. The instrument was an Illumina iSeq 100. TCR sequencing of DNA from cultured CD4+ T cells used the Oncomine TCR Beta short-read assay at the Johns Hopkins FTIC core. Starting from the raw public reads, TCRdb applied fastp trimming at Q25, assembled clones with MiXCR and retained in-frame beta chains. Merged by CDR3 protein, the rows form single entries marked with the most common genes and DNA. This sample lists 7,500 to 10,000 distinct CDR3 sequences; roughly two thirds were detected once. The top ten constitute 37% of the sample. The treatment or condition label corresponds to: approximately 11-day PBMC culture with coronavirus spike peptide pools or control peptides (ViraFEST assay).

Sample: CD4+ T cells from blood, cultured in vitro. All receptors come from a human donor who had recovered from COVID-19.

V and J are TRBV28 and TRBJ2-7, with D possibly being TRBD1 (6 bases). This CDR3 is 13 amino acids long. Germline values: CDR1 MDHEN, CDR2 SYDVKM. The V and J ends lost 10 bases and 3 bases respectively, with 16 bases between them. Written as DNA, the CDR3 is TGTGCCACCCACGAGGGGGATCTCTACGAGCAGTACTTC. It yields the protein CATHEGDLYEQYF.

The rearrangement uses TRBV20-1 and TRBJ2-3, with D perhaps matching TRBD2 (6 bases). V lost 3 bases, J lost 0 bases, and 7 bases lay in between. Germline values: CDR1 DFQATT, CDR2 SNEGSKA (reference sequence). This CDR3 comprises 13 residues. Written as DNA, the CDR3 is TGCAGTGCTAGGACTAGTAGCACAGATACGCAGTATTTT. This sequence encodes CSARTSSTDTQYF.

The chain employs TRBV2 and TRBJ1-1; D remains unclear. The CDR3 length is 14 residues. V lost 4 bases, J lost 2 bases, and 11 bases lay in between. Germline CDR1 reads SNHLY; CDR2 reads FYNNEI. The DNA for the CDR3 is TGTGCCAGCAGTGGGGTAGCCCGTAACACTGAAGCTTTCTTT. Protein product: CASSGVARNTEAFF.

The chain is built from TRBV12-3 or TRBV12-4 and TRBJ1-1; possibly TRBD1 for D (5 bases). This CDR3 is 12 amino acids long. V lost 7 bases, J lost 11 bases, and 17 bases lay in between. The CDR3 nucleotides read TGTGCCAGCACCAACTCGGGGGTCAGGGCTTTCTTT. Its protein product is CASTNSGVRAFF.

The chain is built from TRBV4-1 and TRBJ1-6; 7 bases are shared with TRBD1. CDR1 is MGHRA and CDR2 is YSYEKL in the germline V gene. This CDR3 is built from 15 residues. J was trimmed by 7 bases and V by 7 bases; bases with no gene match: 10. The CDR3 region has the DNA TGCGCCAGCAACAACAGGGGAGGGCAAAATTCACCCCTCCACTTT. Translating gives CASNNRGGQNSPLHF.

This clonotype showed up just once. This chain connects TRBV7-8 to TRBJ2-3; a weak D match, TRBD1 (6 bases). This CDR3 comprises 14 residues. Germline values: CDR1 SGHVS, CDR2 FQNEAQ. V was pared by 3 bases and J by 7 bases, with 14 bases between. CDR3 nucleotides: TGTGCCAGCAGCTTGCAGGGGAGTACGAATACGCAGTATTTT. This gives the protein CASSLQGSTNTQYF.

This chain joins TRBV29-1 and TRBJ2-7; 9 bases are shared with TRBD2. The V and J ends lost 6 bases and 3 bases, in that order; junction bases with no gene match: 6. In germline, CDR1 is SQVTM, CDR2 ANQGSEA. The CDR3 loop spans 13 amino acids. The DNA of the CDR3 is TGCAGCGTCCAGACTAGCGGAAGCTACGAGCAGTACTTC. This gives the protein CSVQTSGSYEQYF.

In DNA, the CDR3 is TGTGCCACCAGTGATTTAGGGGAGACTAGCGGGAACGCAGATACGCAGTATTTT. It is translated as CATSDLGETSGNADTQYF. The rearrangement links TRBV24-1 to TRBJ2-3; 11 bases match TRBD2. The germline V gene encodes CDR1 KGHDR and CDR2 SFDVKD. The CDR3 is 18 residues long. The V and J ends lost 1 base and 4 bases, in that order; junction bases with no gene match: 9.

The chain's CDR3 is CASSLVGAGELFF. CDR3 nucleotides: TGTGCCAGCAGCTTAGTTGGGGCCGGGGAGCTGTTTTTT. This chain connects TRBV7-9 to TRBJ2-2, with no clear D. The germline CDR1 and CDR2 sequences are SEHNR and FQNEAQ (reference sequence). The CDR3 is 13 amino acids. V shed 1 base and J shed 6 bases, with 6 bases lying between them.

The chain couples TRBV30 to TRBJ1-1; unclear D gene. Germline V gives CDR1 GTSNPN, CDR2 SVGIG (reference sequence). The CDR3 runs to 14 residues. V was cut by 3 bases and J by 1 base, with 12 bases left in between. The CDR3 is CAWRRIWENTEAFF. In DNA form, the CDR3 reads TGTGCCTGGAGAAGAATTTGGGAGAACACTGAAGCTTTCTTT.

This clonotype was observed a few times. DNA for the CDR3: TGTGCCAGTACAGGGGCTGTTAACTATGGCTACACCTTC. This sequence encodes CASTGAVNYGYTF. V gene TRBV19 combines with J gene TRBJ1-2; possibly TRBD1 for D (6 bases). The germline V gene encodes CDR1 LNHDA and CDR2 SQIVND (reference sequence). CDR3 size: 13 residues. Trimming took 7 bases from V and 1 from J, leaving 10 bases between them.

The rearrangement joins TRBV28 to TRBJ1-3; D not certain. The CDR3 length is 13 residues. Germline assignment: CDR1 MDHEN and CDR2 SYDVKM. Trimming pared 5 bases from V and 1 base from J, leaving 6 bases between. The CDR3 DNA follows: TGTGCCAGCAGTCCCTCATCTGGAAACACCATATATTTT. It yields the protein CASSPSSGNTIYF.

CDR3 residues: CASSPPGISPTTDTQYF. CDR3 coding DNA: TGTGCCAGCAGTCCTCCAGGGATCTCACCGACCACAGATACGCAGTATTTT. This chain joins TRBV27 and TRBJ2-3, with D possibly TRBD1 on 5 matching bases. V gave up 5 bases and J gave up 2 bases, with 20 bases separating them. The length of the CDR3 is 17 residues. Looked up from germline, CDR1 is MNHEY and CDR2 is SMNVEV (reference sequence).

A few counts support this clonotype. The rearrangement joins TRBV20-1 to TRBJ2-2; 7 nucleotides match TRBD1. CDR3 length equals 15 residues. The V and J ends lost 6 bases and 0 bases, in that order; junction bases with no gene match: 7. Germline lookup yields CDR1 DFQATT and CDR2 SNEGSKA (reference sequence). CDR3 loop: CSATIDRANTGELFF. CDR3 in DNA: TGCAGTGCAACAATCGACAGGGCGAACACCGGGGAGCTGTTTTTT.

This clonotype appeared a few times. The chain has TRBV27 and TRBJ1-2; D possibly corresponds to TRBD1 (5 bases). Trimming shortened V by 3 bases and J by 4 bases, and 12 bases separated the two germline ends. From germline, CDR1 is MNHEY and CDR2 SMNVEV (reference sequence). The CDR3 extends over 14 amino acids. DNA of the CDR3: TGTGCCAGCAGTTTGGGGCCAGGTCTCTATGGCTACACCTTC. Encoded protein: CASSLGPGLYGYTF.

The chain joins TRBV11-3 to TRBJ2-5, with 9 bases aligning to TRBD1. J was trimmed by 4 bases and V by 3 bases; bases with no gene match: 9. Germline loops: CDR1 SGHNT, CDR2 YENEEA. The CDR3 is 16 residues long. The CDR3 DNA follows: TGTGCCAGCAGCTTCACCGGGACAGGGAGCCGAGAGACCCAGTACTTC. Protein sequence: CASSFTGTGSRETQYF.

The chain carries TRBV7-2 and TRBJ2-3; 7 bases align to TRBD2. Germline V CDR1 and CDR2: SGHTA, FQGNSA. CDR3 length: 16 amino acids. The ends lost 5 bases at V and 2 bases at J; junction bases unmatched: 10. Here the CDR3 DNA reads TGTGCCAGCAGCCGCCGACTAGCCGACCTCACAGATACGCAGTATTTT. Residues: CASSRRLADLTDTQYF.

In this sample, this clonotype turned up once. V and J are TRBV7-9 and TRBJ2-3; maybe TRBD1 (6 bases). Between the trimmed V and J ends, which lost 1 base and 5 bases, there was a span of 13 bases. CDR1 SEHNR and CDR2 FQNEAQ come from the germline V gene (reference sequence). The CDR3 has 15 residues. The CDR3 DNA sequence: TGTGCCAGCAGCTTAGGAGAGGACAGCGGAGATACGCAGTATTTT. Protein: CASSLGEDSGDTQYF.

This chain connects TRBV6-4 to TRBJ2-7; maybe TRBD2 (5 bases). CDR3 size: 12 residues. Germline values: CDR1 MRHNA, CDR2 SNTAGT. The CDR3 bases are TGTGTCCCCGAGCGGCGTTCCTACGAGCAGTACTTC. Protein: CVPERRSYEQYF.

The sample holds a few counts of this clonotype. The gene calls are TRBV7-2 and TRBJ1-1, with 9 bases that match TRBD1. V dropped 5 bases and J dropped 7; count of bases not matched to a gene: 8. CDR1 and CDR2 from the germline V gene are SGHTA and FQGNSA. This CDR3 contains 14 residues. CDR3 nucleotide sequence: TGTGCCAGCAGCCTCACAGGGGGCGTGGATGAAGCTTTCTTT. This gives the protein CASSLTGGVDEAFF.

This clonotype came up once. This chain connects TRBV6-4 to TRBJ1-5; D is perhaps TRBD1 (6 bases). Germline lookup yields CDR1 MRHNA and CDR2 SNTAGT. The V and J ends lost 4 bases and 6 bases respectively, with 10 bases between them. The CDR3 has 13 residues. The CDR3 sequence: CASSATGSQPQHF. Written as DNA, the CDR3 is TGTGCCAGCAGTGCTACAGGGAGTCAGCCCCAGCATTTT.

The chain carries TRBV30 and TRBJ1-1; D gene uncertain. V shed 0 bases and J shed 4 bases, with 9 bases lying between them. Per the germline V gene, CDR1 is GTSNPN and CDR2 is SVGIG (reference sequence). The length of the CDR3 is 13 residues. Here the CDR3 reads CAWSVEGGTEAFF. CDR3 in DNA: TGTGCCTGGAGTGTAGAGGGAGGCACTGAAGCTTTCTTT.

This clonotype has more than one count but fewer than ten. The chain is built from TRBV6-2 or TRBV6-3 and TRBJ1-5, with TRBD1 as a possible D gene (5 bases). V was clipped by 6 bases and J by 4 bases, with 10 bases between them. This CDR3 contains 13 residues. In germline, CDR1 is MNHEY, CDR2 SVGEGT. The CDR3 region has the DNA TGTGCCAGCAGCTGGACACAAAATCAGCCCCAGCATTTT. Translated: CASSWTQNQPQHF.

The gene calls are TRBV20-1 and TRBJ1-2; D perhaps matches TRBD1 (5 bases). This CDR3 region has 12 residues. Germline V gene lookup returns CDR1 DFQATT and CDR2 SNEGSKA (reference sequence). V was trimmed by 2 bases and J by 7 bases, leaving 11 bases between them. CDR3 nucleotides: TGCAGTGCTAGAATCCAGGGAGGTGGCTACACCTTC. Protein product: CSARIQGGGYTF.

The V call is TRBV6-5, the J call TRBJ1-2; maybe TRBD1 (6 bases). Germline CDR1 and CDR2: MNHEY and SVGAGI. The CDR3 length is 13 residues. V lost 2 bases to trimming and J lost 2 bases, with 6 bases between them. The CDR3 region is CASSYDRNYGYTF. The DNA of the CDR3 is TGTGCCAGCAGTTACGACAGGAACTATGGCTACACCTTC.

The chain couples TRBV20-1 to TRBJ2-3; the match to TRBD2 covers 8 bases. The germline V gene has CDR1 DFQATT and CDR2 SNEGSKA (reference sequence). There are 15 residues in the CDR3. J gave up 3 bases and V 0 bases, and 5 bases lay outside the gene matches. Here the CDR3 DNA reads TGCAGTGCTAGAGATCAACGGGGGGGTACAGATACGCAGTATTTT. It encodes CSARDQRGGTDTQYF.

The chain links TRBV18 to TRBJ2-5; D is unclear. The germline V gene encodes CDR1 KGHSH and CDR2 LQKENI. Trimming took off 2 bases at V and 1 base at J, with 5 bases between the two ends. The CDR3 runs 13 residues. CDR3 in amino acids: CASSPASQETQYF. DNA of the CDR3: TGTGCCAGCTCACCAGCCAGCCAAGAGACCCAGTACTTC.

V usage is TRBV6-1 and J usage is TRBJ1-5; unclear D gene. Trimming removed 6 bases at V and 6 bases at J, with 15 bases between. This CDR3 has 14 residues. Germline V CDR1 and CDR2: MNHNS, SASEGT. The CDR3: CASRDPGVGQPQHF. CDR3 DNA: TGTGCCAGCAGGGACCCAGGAGTCGGTCAGCCCCAGCATTTT.

This sequence joins TRBV6-1 and TRBJ1-6, with 10 bases identical to TRBD1. This CDR3 region has 14 residues. CDR1 is MNHNS and CDR2 is SASEGT in the germline V gene. With V trimmed by 3 bases and J by 12 bases, 5 bases remained unmatched. CDR3 nucleotides: TGTGCCAGCAGTGACCCGACAGGGGGCCTACCCCTCCACTTT. This translates into CASSDPTGGLPLHF.

The chain couples TRBV10-3 to TRBJ2-1; D might be TRBD1 (6 bases). Germline V gene sequence: CDR1 ENHRY, CDR2 SYGVKD. The CDR3 has 13 residues. With 1 base removed from V and 6 bases from J, the gap between germline ends came to 7 bases. This CDR3 reads CAISEWTANEQFF. CDR3 DNA: TGTGCCATCAGTGAGTGGACAGCCAATGAGCAGTTCTTC.

This clonotype was seen more than once but under ten times. This chain joins TRBV20-1 and TRBJ1-2, with D maybe TRBD1 (5 bases). Trimming shortened V by 0 bases and J by 5 bases, and 16 bases separated the two germline ends. The CDR3 runs 15 residues. Germline V gives CDR1 DFQATT, CDR2 SNEGSKA (reference sequence). The CDR3 sequence is CSARDIRGTQYGYTF. In DNA, the CDR3 is TGCAGTGCTAGAGATATAAGAGGGACGCAGTATGGCTACACCTTC.